This record concerns one TCR beta chain sequence. The antigen remains undetermined. Researchers made TCR beta libraries by using iRepertoire HTBI primers and running Arm-PCR on CDR3 regions. TCRdb re-derived calls from the multiplex PCR reads in MiXCR, one entry per CDR3 protein. The sample shows 200,000 to 250,000 distinct CDR3 sequences, around 20% of them seen only once. Time point in this sample: newly diagnosed GD, antithyroid drugs for less than 3 months. Construction of the TCR library relied on RNA isolated from PBMCs. Peripheral blood, about 9 milliliters per patient, was collected in EDTA tubes. Germline V lookup: CDR1 DFQATT, CDR2 SNEGSKA (reference sequence). Trimming took off 3 bases at V and 4 bases at J, with 7 bases between the two ends. There are 12 residues in the CDR3. The sample comes from a study of regulatory T cells in long-lasting Graves disease. General observations from the study: With a small sample size, accuracy may have been reduced. Relative to newly diagnosed Graves' patients, persistent ones had lower TCR diversity.

The chain couples TRBV20-1 to TRBJ1-3, with D maybe TRBD1 (5 bases). This TCR was sampled from a female donor with Graves disease. Specimen: peripheral blood mononuclear cells (PBMCs), collected at new diagnosis, from a patient treated with antithyroid drugs. The CDR3 sequence: CSASSGGNTIYF. The CDR3 bases are TGCAGTGCTAGCTCAGGGGGAAACACCATATATTTT.